The next 23 T cell receptor beta chains were all read from a single sample in a study of identical twins. TCRdb used MiXCR to reprocess the 5' RACE reads, holding one entry per CDR3 protein. The repertoire has around 370,000 distinct CDR3 sequences, approximately 9.1% of them found once; the top ten carry under 10%. Sequenced: naive T cells sorted from blood. All receptors derive from a woman aged 45-59 years in good health.

This chain joins TRBV30 and TRBJ2-5; weak D call: TRBD2 (5 bases). CDR3 length: 11 residues. With 3 bases removed from V and 9 bases from J, the gap between germline ends came to 11 bases. The germline CDR1 and CDR2 sequences are GTSNPN and SVGIG (reference sequence). The CDR3 loop is CAWSPPGAQYF. The CDR3 DNA is TGTGCCTGGAGCCCCCCCGGGGCCCAGTACTTC.

V gene TRBV5-4 combines with J gene TRBJ2-1; the match to TRBD2 covers 11 bases. With V trimmed by 0 bases and J by 8 bases, 1 base remained unmatched. Germline V gives CDR1 SGHNT, CDR2 YYREEE (reference sequence). This CDR3 has 14 residues. DNA for the CDR3: TGTGCCAGCAGCTTGGAACTAGCGGGAGATGAGCAGTTCTTC. This gives the protein CASSLELAGDEQFF.

The V and J genes are TRBV2 and TRBJ2-1; 10 bases fit TRBD2. Germline V gene lookup returns CDR1 SNHLY and CDR2 FYNNEI. Trimming at V came to 9 bases and at J to 4 bases, leaving 9 bases not matched to a gene. CDR3 size: 15 residues. CDR3 protein: CARGGRTSGYNEQFF. CDR3 nucleotide sequence: TGTGCCAGAGGGGGGAGGACTAGCGGTTACAATGAGCAGTTCTTC.

The rearrangement uses TRBV30 and TRBJ2-1; D perhaps matches TRBD2 (6 bases). Germline V lookup: CDR1 GTSNPN, CDR2 SVGIG (reference sequence). Trimming cost V 4 bases and J 15 bases, with 19 bases left between them. This CDR3 contains 12 residues. The CDR3 loop reads CAWIGTSTTSFF. CDR3 bases: TGTGCCTGGATAGGGACTTCTACTACCTCGTTCTTC.

The chain couples TRBV4-1 to TRBJ2-7; possibly TRBD2 for D (6 bases). The CDR3 sequence is 13 residues long. Between the trimmed V and J ends, which lost 3 bases and 6 bases, there was a span of 12 bases. CDR1 MGHRA and CDR2 YSYEKL come from the germline V gene. In DNA form, the CDR3 reads TGCGCCAGCAGCCACGCCGGGAGTGGCGAGCAGTACGTC. Translation: CASSHAGSGEQYV.

The sample holds a few counts of this clonotype. The rearrangement uses TRBV9 and TRBJ2-3; D is undetermined. The CDR3 covers 11 residues. Trimming pared 0 bases from V and 6 bases from J, leaving 2 bases between. The germline V gene has CDR1 SGDLS and CDR2 YYNGEE. The CDR3 here is CASSVADTQYF. CDR3 bases: TGTGCCAGCAGCGTAGCGGATACGCAGTATTTT.

The table lists this clonotype with many counts. The gene calls are TRBV6-6 and TRBJ2-2; 13 nucleotides align to TRBD2. Germline CDR1 is MNHNY and CDR2 is SVGAGI (reference sequence). CDR3 length: 20 amino acids. J lost 5 bases, V lost 7 bases, and 19 bases had no gene match. The CDR3: CASNRLTGTSGRDGTGELFF. The CDR3, as DNA: TGTGCCAGCAACCGGTTGACGGGAACTAGCGGGAGGGATGGAACCGGGGAGCTGTTTTTT.

This clonotype was observed at least ten times. The chain is built from TRBV4-1 and TRBJ1-5, with a weak D call TRBD1 (5 bases). This CDR3 has 13 amino acids. V was cut by 2 bases and J by 5 bases, with 7 bases left in between. Germline V gene sequence: CDR1 MGHRA, CDR2 YSYEKL. The CDR3 region is CASSQPGYQPQHF. CDR3 sequence (DNA): TGCGCCAGCAGCCAACCAGGGTATCAGCCCCAGCATTTT.

This clonotype occurred many times. V usage is TRBV4-1 and J usage is TRBJ1-1, with 7 bases lining up with TRBD1. The CDR3 extends over 15 amino acids. CDR1 and CDR2 from the germline V gene are MGHRA and YSYEKL. V was clipped by 4 bases and J by 0 bases; unmatched bases: 5. The CDR3 protein is CASSRGGTVNTEAFF. The CDR3 DNA follows: TGCGCCAGCAGCCGAGGCGGGACAGTGAACACTGAAGCTTTCTTT.

The chain uses TRBV5-1 and TRBJ2-2; TRBD1 agrees at 7 bases. The V gene's germline CDR1 is SGHRS and CDR2 YFSETQ. The CDR3 runs to 13 residues. Trimming took 8 bases from V and 5 from J; bases not matched to a gene: 6. CDR3 nucleotides: TGCGCCAGTGACAGGGAAGGAACCGGGGAGCTGTTTTTT. Translating gives CASDREGTGELFF.

There are a few counts of this clonotype. This chain links TRBV12-3 or TRBV12-4 with TRBJ2-1, with D possibly being TRBD2 (6 bases). This CDR3 is 14 amino acids long. Trimming took off 8 bases at V and 2 bases at J, with 13 bases between the two ends. CDR3 DNA: TGTGCCAGCTGGAGGGGCCCCACCTACAATGAGCAGTTCTTC. Translating it yields CASWRGPTYNEQFF.

This clonotype was observed many times. The rearrangement joins TRBV7-6 to TRBJ2-1, with D maybe TRBD2 (6 bases). Germline CDR1 reads SGHVS; CDR2 reads FNYEAQ. Trimming removed 5 bases at V and 5 bases at J, with 16 bases between. The CDR3 totals 15 residues. The CDR3 sequence is CASSKGGLTDNEQFF. The CDR3 DNA follows: TGTGCCAGCAGCAAAGGAGGGTTGACGGACAATGAGCAGTTCTTC.

This chain links TRBV9 with TRBJ2-1; 13 bases map to TRBD2. The CDR3 covers 17 residues. J was trimmed by 8 bases and V by 4 bases; bases with no gene match: 12. CDR1 SGDLS and CDR2 YYNGEE come from the germline V gene. CDR3 protein: CASSSRLAGGPSDEQFF. As DNA, the CDR3 is TGTGCCAGCAGCTCCCGACTAGCGGGAGGCCCCTCGGATGAGCAGTTCTTC.

This clonotype was detected only a few times. V is TRBV5-1 and J is TRBJ2-2; 7 bases align to TRBD2. The CDR3 loop spans 16 amino acids. Trimming at V came to 4 bases and at J to 2 bases, leaving 8 bases not matched to a gene. In germline, CDR1 is SGHRS, CDR2 YFSETQ. The CDR3 sequence: CASSPWGGANTGELFF. CDR3 bases: TGCGCCAGCAGCCCGTGGGGGGGTGCTAACACCGGGGAGCTGTTTTTT.

This clonotype came up a few times. The chain carries TRBV7-9 and TRBJ2-1; D is ambiguous. The V gene lost 8 bases and the J gene lost 2 bases, with 10 bases spanning the gap. Per the germline V gene, CDR1 is SEHNR and CDR2 is FQNEAQ (reference sequence). The CDR3 runs to 13 residues. CDR3 loop: CASQTAPYNEQFF. The CDR3 DNA sequence: TGTGCCAGCCAAACAGCCCCCTACAATGAGCAGTTCTTC.

This clonotype has only a few counts. The chain employs TRBV6-5 and TRBJ2-3; weak D call: TRBD2 (6 bases). This CDR3 has 16 residues. V lost 4 bases and J 1 base, leaving 15 bases between the germline ends. CDR1 is MNHEY, CDR2 SVGAGI, per germline. CDR3 in amino acids: CASSSPRREGTDTQYF. The CDR3 DNA is TGTGCCAGCAGTTCCCCCCGAAGGGAGGGCACAGATACGCAGTATTTT.

The chain has TRBV5-1 and TRBJ2-1; 7 positions agree with TRBD2. The CDR3 is 15 residues long. Germline V gene lookup returns CDR1 SGHRS and CDR2 YFSETQ. The V gene end was trimmed by 4 bases and the J gene end by 9 bases; junction bases not matched to a gene: 13. CDR3 bases: TGCGCCAGCAGCCAAGGACTAGTTGGGAAGGGTGAGCAGTTCTTC. Translated, it gives CASSQGLVGKGEQFF.

The V gene is TRBV27, the J gene TRBJ2-7; unclear D gene. Germline V gene lookup returns CDR1 MNHEY and CDR2 SMNVEV (reference sequence). V gave up 2 bases and J gave up 4 bases, with 9 bases separating them. The CDR3 spans 13 residues. The CDR3 loop is CASSLSPGYEQYV. CDR3 DNA: TGTGCCAGCAGTTTAAGTCCAGGATACGAGCAGTACGTC.

The rearrangement joins TRBV3-1 to TRBJ1-6, with D possibly TRBD1 on 6 matching bases. Germline V gene sequence: CDR1 LGHDT, CDR2 YNNKEL (reference sequence). Trimming pared 5 bases from V and 4 bases from J, leaving 9 bases between. There are 14 residues in the CDR3. DNA for the CDR3: TGTGCCAGCAGCGGTGGACAGTATAATTCACCCCTCCACTTT. Translated: CASSGGQYNSPLHF.

This clonotype came up many times. The J gene is TRBJ1-2, the V gene TRBV5-6; D perhaps matches TRBD1 (5 bases). The CDR3 has 15 amino acids. Per the germline V gene, CDR1 is SGHDT and CDR2 is YYEEEE. Trimming left V 3 bases short and J 5 bases short, with 17 bases between. The CDR3 sequence: CASSSWGRDGYGYTF. The CDR3 DNA is TGTGCCAGCAGCTCCTGGGGCCGGGACGGATATGGCTACACCTTC.

V is TRBV7-9 and J is TRBJ2-7; 8 bases are a match to TRBD1. The germline V gene has CDR1 SEHNR and CDR2 FQNEAQ (reference sequence). This CDR3 spans 14 amino acids. V was pared by 3 bases and J by 5 bases, with 6 bases of the junction left unmatched. The CDR3 DNA is TGTGCCAGCAGCTTCCGGGACAGGCCCCACGAGCAGTACTTC. This translates into CASSFRDRPHEQYF.

This clonotype was recorded at least ten times. The chain combines TRBV6-4 with TRBJ1-2, with D perhaps TRBD1 (5 bases). Looked up from germline, CDR1 is MRHNA and CDR2 is SNTAGT. V was trimmed by 6 bases and J by 5 bases, leaving 13 bases between them. The CDR3 consists of 13 residues. The CDR3 DNA reads TGTGCCAGCAGGGCAGGGCAATGGTATGGCTACACCTTC. Protein product: CASRAGQWYGYTF.

This clonotype was picked up one time. The V call is TRBV14, the J call TRBJ2-1; D is uncertain. This CDR3 is built from 13 residues. Trimming removed 1 base from V and 12 bases from J, with 13 bases in between. CDR1 is SGHDN and CDR2 is FVKESK in the germline V gene. The CDR3 is CASSQVGSSGQFF. The CDR3 coding sequence is TGTGCCAGCAGCCAAGTCGGGTCCTCGGGGCAGTTCTTC. The variable domain in full, with the rest retrieved from reference TRBV14 and TRBJ2-1, is EAGVTQFPSHSVIEKGQTVTLRCDPISGHDNLYWYRRVMGKEIKFLLHFVKESKQDESGMPNNRFLAERTGGTYSTLKVQPAELEDSGVYFCASSQVGSSGQFFGPGTRLTVL.